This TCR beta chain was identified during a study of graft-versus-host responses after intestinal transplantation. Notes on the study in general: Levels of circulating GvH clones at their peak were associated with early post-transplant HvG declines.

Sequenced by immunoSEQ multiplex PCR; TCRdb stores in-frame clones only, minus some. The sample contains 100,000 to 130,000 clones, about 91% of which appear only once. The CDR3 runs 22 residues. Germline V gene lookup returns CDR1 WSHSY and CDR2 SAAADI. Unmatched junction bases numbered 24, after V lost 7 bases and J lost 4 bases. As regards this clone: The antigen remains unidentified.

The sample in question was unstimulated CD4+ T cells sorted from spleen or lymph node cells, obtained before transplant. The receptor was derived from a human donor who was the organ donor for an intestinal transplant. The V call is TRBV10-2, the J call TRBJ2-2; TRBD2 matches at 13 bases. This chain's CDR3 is CASKNLLGLAGVLQESTGELFF. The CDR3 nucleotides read TGCGCCAGCAAAAACTTGCTAGGACTAGCGGGAGTTTTGCAGGAGAGCACCGGGGAGCTGTTTTTT.